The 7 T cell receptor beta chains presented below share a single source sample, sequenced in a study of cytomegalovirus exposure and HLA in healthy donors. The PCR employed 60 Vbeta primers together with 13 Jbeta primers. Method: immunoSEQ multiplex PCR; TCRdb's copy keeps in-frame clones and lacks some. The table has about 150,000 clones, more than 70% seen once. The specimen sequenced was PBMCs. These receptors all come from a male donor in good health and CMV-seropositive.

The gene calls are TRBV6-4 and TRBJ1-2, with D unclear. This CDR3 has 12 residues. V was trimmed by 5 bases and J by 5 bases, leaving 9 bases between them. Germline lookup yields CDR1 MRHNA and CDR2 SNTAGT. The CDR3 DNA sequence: TGTGCCAGCAGTTCAGACACGTATGGCTACACCTTC. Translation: CASSSDTYGYTF.

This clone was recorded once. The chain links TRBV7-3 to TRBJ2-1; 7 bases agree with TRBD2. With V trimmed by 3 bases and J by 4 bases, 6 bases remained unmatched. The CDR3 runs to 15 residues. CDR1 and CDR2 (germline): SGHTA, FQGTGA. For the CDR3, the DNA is TGTGCCAGCAGCTTGGCCAGCGGGATTTACAATGAGCAGTTCTTC. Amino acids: CASSLASGIYNEQFF.

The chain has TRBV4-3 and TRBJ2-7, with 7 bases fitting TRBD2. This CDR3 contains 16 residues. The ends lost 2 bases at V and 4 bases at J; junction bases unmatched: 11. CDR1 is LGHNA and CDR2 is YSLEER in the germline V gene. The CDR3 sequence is CASSQSASGGGYEQYF. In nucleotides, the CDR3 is TGCGCCAGCAGCCAAAGTGCCTCGGGAGGAGGTTACGAGCAGTACTTC.

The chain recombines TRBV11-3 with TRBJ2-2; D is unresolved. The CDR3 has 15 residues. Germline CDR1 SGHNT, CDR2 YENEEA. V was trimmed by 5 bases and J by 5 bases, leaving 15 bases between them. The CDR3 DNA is TGTGCCAGCAGCCCCCGACTGCAAGCTACCGGGGAGCTGTTTTTT. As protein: CASSPRLQATGELFF.

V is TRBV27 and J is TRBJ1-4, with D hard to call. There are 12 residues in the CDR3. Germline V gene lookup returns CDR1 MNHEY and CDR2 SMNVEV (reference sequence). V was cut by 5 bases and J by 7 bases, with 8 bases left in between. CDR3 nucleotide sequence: TGTGCCAGCAGTGGCCATCTTGAAAAACTGTTTTTT. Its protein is CASSGHLEKLFF.

The CDR3 DNA reads TGTGCCAGCACTAAAGGGGCAGACCAAGAGACCCAGTACTTC. Protein product: CASTKGADQETQYF. This sequence joins TRBV5-4 and TRBJ2-5; D is possibly TRBD1 (5 bases). Germline V gene sequence: CDR1 SGHNT, CDR2 YYREEE (reference sequence). The CDR3 consists of 14 residues. V lost 6 bases and J 0 bases, leaving 12 bases between the germline ends.

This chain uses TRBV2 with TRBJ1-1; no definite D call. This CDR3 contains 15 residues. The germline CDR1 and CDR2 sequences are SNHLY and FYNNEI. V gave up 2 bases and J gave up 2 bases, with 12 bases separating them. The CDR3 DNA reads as TGTGCCAGCAGTGAAAGGCGGCAGAGTAACACTGAAGCTTTCTTT. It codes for CASSERRQSNTEAFF.